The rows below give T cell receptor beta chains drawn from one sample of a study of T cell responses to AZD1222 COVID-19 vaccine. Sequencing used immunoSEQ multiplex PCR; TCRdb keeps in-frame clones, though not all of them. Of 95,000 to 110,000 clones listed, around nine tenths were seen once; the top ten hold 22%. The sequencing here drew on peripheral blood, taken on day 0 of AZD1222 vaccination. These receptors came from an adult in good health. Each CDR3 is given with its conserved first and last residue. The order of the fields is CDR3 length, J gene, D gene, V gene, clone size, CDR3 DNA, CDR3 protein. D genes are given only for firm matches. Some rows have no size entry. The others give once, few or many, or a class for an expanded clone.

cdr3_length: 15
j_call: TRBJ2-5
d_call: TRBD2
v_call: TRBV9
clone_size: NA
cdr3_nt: TGTGCCAGCAGCGTCGGGACTAGCGGACAAGAGACCCAGTACTTC
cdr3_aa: CASSVGTSGQETQYF

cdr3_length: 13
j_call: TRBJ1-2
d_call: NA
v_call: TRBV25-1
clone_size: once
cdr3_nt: TGTGCCAGCAGTGGGGGGACGGCCTATGGCTACACCTTC
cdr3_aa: CASSGGTAYGYTF

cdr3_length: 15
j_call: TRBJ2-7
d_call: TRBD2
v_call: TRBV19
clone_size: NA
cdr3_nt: TGTGCCAGTAGTCGACTAGCGGGGGGGTCCTACGAGCAGTACTTC
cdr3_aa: CASSRLAGGSYEQYF

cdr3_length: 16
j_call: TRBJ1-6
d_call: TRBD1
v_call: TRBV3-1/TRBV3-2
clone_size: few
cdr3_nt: TGTGCCAGCAGCCAAGTAGAGGGACAGGGCGATTCACCCCTCCACTTT
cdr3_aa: CASSQVEGQGDSPLHF

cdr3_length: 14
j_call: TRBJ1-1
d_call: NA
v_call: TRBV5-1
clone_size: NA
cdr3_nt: TGCGCCAGCAGCATGGGGGCCTCGGACACTGAAGCTTTCTTT
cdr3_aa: CASSMGASDTEAFF

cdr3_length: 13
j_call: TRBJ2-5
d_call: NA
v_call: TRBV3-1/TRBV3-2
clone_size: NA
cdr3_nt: TGTGCCAGCAGCGCGGTGGGGGCCGAGACCCAGTACTTC
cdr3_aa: CASSAVGAETQYF

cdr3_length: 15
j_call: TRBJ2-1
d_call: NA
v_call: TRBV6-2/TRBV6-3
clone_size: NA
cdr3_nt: TGTGCCAGCAGTAAAGGACAGGGAGGGTACAATGAGCAGTTCTTC
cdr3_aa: CASSKGQGGYNEQFF

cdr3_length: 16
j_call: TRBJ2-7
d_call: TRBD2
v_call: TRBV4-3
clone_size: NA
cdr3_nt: TGCGCCAGCAGCCAAGATGCGGCGGGAGTTTCCTACGAGCAGTACTTC
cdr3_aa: CASSQDAAGVSYEQYF

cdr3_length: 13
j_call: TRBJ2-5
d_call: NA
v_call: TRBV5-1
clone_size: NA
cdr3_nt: TGCGCCAGCAGCTCCTTTCCGAGGGAGACCCAGTACTTC
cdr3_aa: CASSSFPRETQYF

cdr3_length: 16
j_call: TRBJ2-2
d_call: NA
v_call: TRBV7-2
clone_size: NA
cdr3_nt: TGTGCCAGCAGCCAACGGGCAGGGTGGAACACCGGGGAGCTGTTTTTT
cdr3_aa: CASSQRAGWNTGELFF

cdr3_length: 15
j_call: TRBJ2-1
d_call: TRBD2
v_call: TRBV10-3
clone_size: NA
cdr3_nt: TGTGCCATCAGGTCTTGGCGGGGGGAAAACAATGAGCAGTTCTTC
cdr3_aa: CAIRSWRGENNEQFF

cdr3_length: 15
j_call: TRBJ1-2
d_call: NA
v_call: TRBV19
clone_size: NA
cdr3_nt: TGTGCCAGTAGTATAACGGATCTGACTTCCTATGGCTACACCTTC
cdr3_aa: CASSITDLTSYGYTF

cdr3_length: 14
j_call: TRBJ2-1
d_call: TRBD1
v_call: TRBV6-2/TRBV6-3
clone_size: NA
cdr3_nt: TGTGCCAGCAGTCGGGGACAGTACTACAATGAGCAGTTCTTC
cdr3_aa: CASSRGQYYNEQFF

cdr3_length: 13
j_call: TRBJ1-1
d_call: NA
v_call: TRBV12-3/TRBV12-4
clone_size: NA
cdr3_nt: TGTGCCAGCAGTTTAAACAGTGACACTGAAGCTTTCTTT
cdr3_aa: CASSLNSDTEAFF

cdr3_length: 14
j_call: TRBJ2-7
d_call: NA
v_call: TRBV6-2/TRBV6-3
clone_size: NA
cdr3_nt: TGTGCCAGCAGTTCCCGGGTCCCGAGGGGCGAGCAGTACTTC
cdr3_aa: CASSSRVPRGEQYF

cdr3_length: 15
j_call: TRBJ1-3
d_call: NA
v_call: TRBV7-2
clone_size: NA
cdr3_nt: TGTGCCAGCAGCTCCATCTGGGGTTCGGGAAACACCATATATTTT
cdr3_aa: CASSSIWGSGNTIYF

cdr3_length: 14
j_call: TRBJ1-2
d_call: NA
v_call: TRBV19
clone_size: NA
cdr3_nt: TGTGCCAGTAGTATCCGGGGGTCGGGCTATGGCTACACCTTC
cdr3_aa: CASSIRGSGYGYTF

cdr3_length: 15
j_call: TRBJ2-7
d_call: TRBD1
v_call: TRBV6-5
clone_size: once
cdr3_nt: TGTGCCAGCAGTTCAAGGACAGGGGGCTCCTACGAGCAGTACTTC
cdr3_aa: CASSSRTGGSYEQYF

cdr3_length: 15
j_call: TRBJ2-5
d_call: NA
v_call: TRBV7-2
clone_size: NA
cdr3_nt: TGTGCCAGCAGCCCCCGCCGCAGGGGGGGAGAGACCCAGTACTTC
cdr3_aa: CASSPRRRGGETQYF

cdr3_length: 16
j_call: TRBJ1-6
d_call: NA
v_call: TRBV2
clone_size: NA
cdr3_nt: TGTGCCAGCAGTGAAAACCCCCCCGGGGTTAGTTCACCCCTCCACTTT
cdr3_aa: CASSENPPGVSSPLHF

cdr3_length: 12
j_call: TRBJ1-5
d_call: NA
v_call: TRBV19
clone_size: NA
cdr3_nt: TGTGCCAGTAGTAGGACAAATCAGCCCCAGCATTTT
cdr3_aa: CASSRTNQPQHF

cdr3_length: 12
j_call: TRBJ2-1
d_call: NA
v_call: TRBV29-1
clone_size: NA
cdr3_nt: TGCAGCGTGGGCCCCCCCGGGGATGAGCAGTTCTTC
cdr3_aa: CSVGPPGDEQFF

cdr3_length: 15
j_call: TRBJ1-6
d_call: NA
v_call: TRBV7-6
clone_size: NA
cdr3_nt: TGTGCCAGCAGCTTAGACGGGGTTGGGGTTTCACCCCTCCACTTT
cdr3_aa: CASSLDGVGVSPLHF

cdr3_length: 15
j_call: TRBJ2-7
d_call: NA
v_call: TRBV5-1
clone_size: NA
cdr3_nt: TGCGCCAGCTCGCCGGGGGGCCTGAGCTCCTACGAGCAGTACTTC
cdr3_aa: CASSPGGLSSYEQYF

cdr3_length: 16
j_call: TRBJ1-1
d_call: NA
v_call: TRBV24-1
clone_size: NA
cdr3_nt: TGTGCCACCGTGCTCTCGTTGAGGGAGGCTAACACTGAAGCTTTCTTT
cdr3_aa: CATVLSLREANTEAFF

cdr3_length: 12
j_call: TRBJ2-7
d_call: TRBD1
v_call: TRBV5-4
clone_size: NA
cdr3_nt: TGTGCCAGCAGCTCGACAGGGAACGAGCAGTACTTC
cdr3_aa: CASSSTGNEQYF

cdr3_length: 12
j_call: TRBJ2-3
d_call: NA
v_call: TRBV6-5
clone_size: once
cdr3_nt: TGTGCCAGCAGTTCACCCACAGATACGCAGTATTTT
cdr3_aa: CASSSPTDTQYF

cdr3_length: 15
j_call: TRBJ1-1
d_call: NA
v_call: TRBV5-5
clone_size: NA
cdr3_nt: TGTGCCAGCAGCTCCTTGTCAAACCTGAACACTGAAGCTTTCTTT
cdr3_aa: CASSSLSNLNTEAFF

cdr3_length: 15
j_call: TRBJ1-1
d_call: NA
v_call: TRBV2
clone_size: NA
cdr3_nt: TGTGCCAGCAGTCTTAACACGGGAGTGGACACTGAAGCTTTCTTT
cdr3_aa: CASSLNTGVDTEAFF

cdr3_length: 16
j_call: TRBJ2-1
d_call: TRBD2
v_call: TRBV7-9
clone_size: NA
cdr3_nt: TGTGCCAGCAGCCTCCCTAGCGGGGGGGCCCTGTTTGAGCAGTTCTTC
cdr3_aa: CASSLPSGGALFEQFF

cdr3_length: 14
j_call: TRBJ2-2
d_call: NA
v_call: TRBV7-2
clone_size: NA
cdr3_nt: TGTGCCAGCAGCCCCCCCACAGGGACCGGGGAGCTGTTTTTT
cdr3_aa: CASSPPTGTGELFF

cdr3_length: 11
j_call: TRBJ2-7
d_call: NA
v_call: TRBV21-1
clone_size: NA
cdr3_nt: TGTGCCCGCCGTCTGGAATACGAGCAGTACTTC
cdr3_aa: CARRLEYEQYF

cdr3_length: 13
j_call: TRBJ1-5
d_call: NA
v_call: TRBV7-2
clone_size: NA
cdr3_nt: TGTGCCAGCAGCTTAGACAGGAATCAGCCCCAGCATTTT
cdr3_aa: CASSLDRNQPQHF

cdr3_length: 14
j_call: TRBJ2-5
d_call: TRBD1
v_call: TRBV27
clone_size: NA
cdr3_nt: TGTGCCAGCAGTCCACGGACAGGGCAAGAGACCCAGTACTTC
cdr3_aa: CASSPRTGQETQYF

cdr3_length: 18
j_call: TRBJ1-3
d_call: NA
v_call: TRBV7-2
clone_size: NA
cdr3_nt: TGTGCCAGCAGCTTGGGACATCCCCGGCGCGGGCCTGGAAACACCATATATTTT
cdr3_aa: CASSLGHPRRGPGNTIYF

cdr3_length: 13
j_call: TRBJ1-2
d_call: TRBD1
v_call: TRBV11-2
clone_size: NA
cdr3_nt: TGTGCCAGCAGCCCGACAGGGGGCTTTGGCTACACCTTC
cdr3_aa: CASSPTGGFGYTF

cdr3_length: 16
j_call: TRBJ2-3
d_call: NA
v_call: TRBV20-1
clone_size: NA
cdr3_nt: TGCAGTGCTAGTCCACACAGGGAATCCTTCACAGATACGCAGTATTTT
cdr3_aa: CSASPHRESFTDTQYF

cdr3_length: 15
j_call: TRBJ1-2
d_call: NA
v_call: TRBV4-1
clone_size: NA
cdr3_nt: TGCGCCAGCAGCCAAGTTGGGAGCGGGGCCAAGGGCTACACCTTC
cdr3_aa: CASSQVGSGAKGYTF

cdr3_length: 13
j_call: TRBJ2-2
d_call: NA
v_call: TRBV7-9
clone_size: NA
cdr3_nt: TGTGCCAGCAGCGGATCGAACACCGGGGAGCTGTTTTTT
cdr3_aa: CASSGSNTGELFF

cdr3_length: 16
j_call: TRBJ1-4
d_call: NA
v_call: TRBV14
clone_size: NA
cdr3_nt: TGTGCCAGCAGCCAAGATAACAGGCTGATGAATGAAAAACTGTTTTTT
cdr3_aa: CASSQDNRLMNEKLFF

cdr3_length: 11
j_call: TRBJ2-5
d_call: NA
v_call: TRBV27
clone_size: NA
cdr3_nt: TGTGCCAGCAGTTTGCAAGAGACCCAGTACTTC
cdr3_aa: CASSLQETQYF

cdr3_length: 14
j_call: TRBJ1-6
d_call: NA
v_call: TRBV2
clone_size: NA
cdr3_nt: TGTGCCAGCAGTGAATGGAGGGGCAATTCACCCCTCCACTTT
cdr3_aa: CASSEWRGNSPLHF

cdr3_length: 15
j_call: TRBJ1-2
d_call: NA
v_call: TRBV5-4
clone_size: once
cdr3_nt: TGTGCCAGCAGCGACTGGGGCAGGGAGGGGAGCGGCTACACCTTC
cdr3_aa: CASSDWGREGSGYTF

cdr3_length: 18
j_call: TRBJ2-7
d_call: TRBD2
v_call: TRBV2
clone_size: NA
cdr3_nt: TGTGCCAGCAGTGAAGCGGTAATAGCGGGGGGGAGAGGCTACGAGCAGTACTTC
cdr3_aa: CASSEAVIAGGRGYEQYF

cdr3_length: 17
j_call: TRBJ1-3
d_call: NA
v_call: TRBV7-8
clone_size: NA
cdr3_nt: TGTGCCAGCAGCTTATGGGGGGCGGGGGGCTCTGGAAACACCATATATTTT
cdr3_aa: CASSLWGAGGSGNTIYF

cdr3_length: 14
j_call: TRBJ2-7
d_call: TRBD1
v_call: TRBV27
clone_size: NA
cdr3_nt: TGTGCCAGCAGCCAGGGGGCTTTCCTGAAGGAGCAGTACTTC
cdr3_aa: CASSQGAFLKEQYF

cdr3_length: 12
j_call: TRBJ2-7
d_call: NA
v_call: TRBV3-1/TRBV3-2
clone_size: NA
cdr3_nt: TGTGCCAGCAGCCACGCACCTTACGAGCAGTACTTC
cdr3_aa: CASSHAPYEQYF

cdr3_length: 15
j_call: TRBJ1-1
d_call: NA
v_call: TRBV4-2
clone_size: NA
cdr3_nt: TGTGCCAGCAGCCAAGTTCCCTCAGGGAACACTGAAGCTTTCTTT
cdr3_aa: CASSQVPSGNTEAFF

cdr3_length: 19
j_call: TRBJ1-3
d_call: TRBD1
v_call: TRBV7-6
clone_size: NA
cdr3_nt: TGTGCCAGCAGCTTAGTCGGACAGGGCGGACCTTCCTCTGGGAACACCATATATTTT
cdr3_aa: CASSLVGQGGPSSGNTIYF

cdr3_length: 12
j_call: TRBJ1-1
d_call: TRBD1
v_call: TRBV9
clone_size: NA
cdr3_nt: TGTGCCAGCAGCCCTGACAGGGCGCGAGCTTTCTTT
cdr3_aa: CASSPDRARAFF

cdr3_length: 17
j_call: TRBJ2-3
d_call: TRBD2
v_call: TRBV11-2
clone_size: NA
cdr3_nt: TGTGCCAGCAGCTTACATATAGCGGGGGCCAGCACAGATACGCAGTATTTT
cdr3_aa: CASSLHIAGASTDTQYF

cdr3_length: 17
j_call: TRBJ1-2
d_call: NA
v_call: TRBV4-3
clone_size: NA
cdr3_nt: TGCGCCAGCAGCCAAGAAAGTGGGCAGGGGTCTAACTATGGCTACACCTTC
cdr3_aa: CASSQESGQGSNYGYTF

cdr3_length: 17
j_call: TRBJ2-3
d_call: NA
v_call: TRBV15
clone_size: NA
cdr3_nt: TGTGCCACCAGCAGAGAGAGAGTTAGCGGTACCACAGATACGCAGTATTTT
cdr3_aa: CATSRERVSGTTDTQYF